What follows describes a single TCR beta chain. This CDR3 region has 14 residues. CDR1 and CDR2 from the germline V gene are SGDLS and YYNGEE. Trimming cost V 3 bases and J 6 bases; bases outside gene matches: 5. The PCR employed 60 Vbeta primers together with 13 Jbeta primers. Produced via immunoSEQ multiplex PCR; TCRdb's table is partial and in-frame only. This table has 160,000 or so clones, around four fifths appearing once. These data originate in a study of cytomegalovirus exposure and HLA in healthy donors. The rearrangement uses TRBV9 and TRBJ1-1; TRBD1 aligns across 10 bases. The material sequenced was PBMCs. This TCR derives from a man between 18 and 35 years old in good health and CMV-seronegative. The CDR3 nucleotides are TGTGCCAGCAGCGAAGGGACAGGGGACCCTGAAGCTTTCTTT. Translation gives CASSEGTGDPEAFF.